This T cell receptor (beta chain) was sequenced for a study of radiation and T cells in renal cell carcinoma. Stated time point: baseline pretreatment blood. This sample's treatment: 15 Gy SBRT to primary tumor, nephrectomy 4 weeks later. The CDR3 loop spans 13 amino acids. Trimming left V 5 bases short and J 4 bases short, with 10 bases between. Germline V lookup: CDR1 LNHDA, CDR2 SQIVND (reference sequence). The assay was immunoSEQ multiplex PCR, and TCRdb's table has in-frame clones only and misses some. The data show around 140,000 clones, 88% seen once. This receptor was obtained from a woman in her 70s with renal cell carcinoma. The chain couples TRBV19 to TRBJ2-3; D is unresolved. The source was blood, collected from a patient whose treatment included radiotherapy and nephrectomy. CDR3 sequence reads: CASSAAGPDTQYF. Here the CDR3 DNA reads TGTGCCAGTAGTGCGGCTGGACCAGATACGCAGTATTTT. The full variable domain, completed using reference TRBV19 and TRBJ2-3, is DGGITQSPKYLFRKEGQNVTLSCEQNLNHDAMYWYRQDPGQGLRLIYYSQIVNDFQKGDIAEGYSVSREKKESFPLTVTSAQKNPTAFYLCASSAAGPDTQYFGPGTRLTVL.